This is a list of T cell receptor beta chains from one sample in a study of T-cell memory formation after mild COVID-19. TCRdb ran MiXCR on the 5' RACE reads and lists one entry per CDR3 protein. The profile shows 400,000 to 500,000 distinct CDR3 sequences, under 20% of them singletons. The material sequenced was PBMCs or a T cell subset sorted from them (not recorded which). The receptors derive from a man aged 18 to 35 who had mild COVID-19 (a few samples of this study predate the infection). Cell type and time point are not known. CDR3s include the opening cysteine and the closing phenylalanine or tryptophan. A D gene is named only where the DNA matches it firmly.

J	D	V	CDR3
TRBJ2-7	-	TRBV20-1	CSASRSGAYEQYF
TRBJ1-5	-	TRBV20-1	CSAREGSGQPQHF
TRBJ1-5	TRBD1	TRBV30	CAWSGQGEQPQHF
TRBJ1-1	-	TRBV4-1	CASSPLGGGTEAFF
TRBJ2-5	-	TRBV5-1	CASSPDQETQYF
TRBJ1-6	-	TRBV11-3	CASSARGGAHSPLHF
TRBJ2-4	TRBD2	TRBV20-1	CSALPGLGDKNIQYF
TRBJ1-1	TRBD1	TRBV7-2	CASSAQTGRFTEAFF
TRBJ1-2	-	TRBV7-2	CASSLGARGLYGYTF
TRBJ1-1	-	TRBV20-1	CSGTTDNTEAFF